The 13 T cell receptor beta chains below all came from one sample that was sequenced in a study of T cells after yellow fever vaccination. TCRdb re-analysed the 5' RACE reads in MiXCR, keeping a single row per CDR3 protein. The sample gives 450,000 to 550,000 distinct CDR3 sequences, 20% to 25% of which show up once; about a sixth is in the top ten. This specimen was PBMCs, taken 21 days after the first yellow fever vaccination. These receptors were collected from a man aged 18 to 35 who received the YFV17D yellow fever vaccine.

The chain employs TRBV6-5 and TRBJ2-7, with TRBD1 as a possible D gene (6 bases). Per germline, CDR1 MNHEY and CDR2 SVGAGI. The V end was cut by 9 bases, the J end by 7 bases, with 31 bases between. The CDR3 totals 17 residues. CDR3 sequence (DNA): TGTGCCAGTACGGATCGCGCCGTTGTTCCGCGAGGGGGTGAGCAGTACTTC. Amino acids: CASTDRAVVPRGGEQYF.

The chain links TRBV5-1 to TRBJ1-5; D call uncertain. This CDR3 contains 15 residues. Trimming took 3 bases from V and 0 from J, leaving 10 bases between them. Germline values: CDR1 SGHRS, CDR2 YFSETQ. The CDR3 sequence is CASSSGTYSNQPQHF. CDR3 bases: TGCGCCAGCAGCTCTGGTACTTATAGCAATCAGCCCCAGCATTTT.

The chain has TRBV12-3 or TRBV12-4 and TRBJ1-5; D might be TRBD1 (6 bases). V lost 2 bases, J lost 11 bases, and 10 bases lay in between. The CDR3 has 12 residues. The CDR3 loop reads CASSLSGAAQHF. The DNA for the CDR3 is TGTGCCAGCAGTTTATCAGGGGCGGCCCAGCATTTT.

This clonotype was observed a handful of times. The chain joins TRBV3-1 to TRBJ2-4, with 8 bases aligning to TRBD1. Germline V gene sequence: CDR1 LGHDT, CDR2 YNNKEL (reference sequence). The V gene end was trimmed by 2 bases and the J gene end by 8 bases; junction bases not matched to a gene: 8. The CDR3 is 15 amino acids. For the CDR3, the DNA is TGTGCCAGCAGCCAACGGGCAGGGGGCGCAGACATTCAGTACTTC. Translation: CASSQRAGGADIQYF.

Concerning this clonotype itself: Compared with germline, one end of the junction differs, possibly owing to a read error. The gene calls are TRBV3-1 and TRBJ2-2; a weak D match, TRBD1 (6 bases). CDR3 length: 18 amino acids. Germline loops: CDR1 LGHDT, CDR2 YNNKEL (reference sequence). The DNA of the CDR3 is TGTGCCTGCAGTTTAGGGGTGAACAGGGAGTCGTTTGCCGGGGAGCTGTTTTTT. This codes for CACSLGVNRESFAGELFF.

This clonotype was seen only a few times. The chain recombines TRBV30 with TRBJ2-7; D gene ambiguous. Per germline, CDR1 GTSNPN and CDR2 SVGIG (reference sequence). V lost 5 bases, J lost 6 bases, and 17 bases lay in between. The CDR3 contains 13 residues. The CDR3 sequence: CAWGMGSLREQYF. In DNA form, the CDR3 reads TGTGCCTGGGGGATGGGCAGCCTACGCGAGCAGTACTTC. Looking up the rest from reference TRBV30 and TRBJ2-7 gives the full variable domain: SQTIHQWPATLVQPVGSPLSLECTVEGTSNPNLYWYRQAAGRGLQLLFYSVGIGQISSEVPQNLSASRPQDRQFILSSKKLLLSDSGFYLCAWGMGSLREQYFGPGTRLTVT.

The chain uses TRBV4-2 and TRBJ2-2; 7 nucleotides line up with TRBD1. This CDR3 contains 16 residues. The germline gives CDR1 LGHNA, CDR2 YNFKEQ. V lost 5 bases and J lost 5; bases outside the gene matches: 11. The CDR3 sequence is CASSFARGYWTGELFF. CDR3 DNA: TGTGCCAGCAGCTTCGCCAGGGGGTATTGGACCGGGGAGCTGTTTTTT.

There are many counts of this clonotype. The chain has TRBV19 and TRBJ1-5; tentatively, D is TRBD1 (5 bases). The CDR3 runs to 13 residues. The germline gives CDR1 LNHDA, CDR2 SQIVND (reference sequence). The germline V and J ends were trimmed by 7 bases and 9 bases, with 16 bases remaining between them. CDR3 protein: CASTMAGVRPQHF. In DNA form, the CDR3 reads TGTGCCAGTACCATGGCGGGGGTCCGGCCCCAGCATTTT.

The table lists this clonotype with a few counts. This chain uses TRBV10-3 with TRBJ2-1; 8 bases align to TRBD2. The V gene's germline CDR1 is ENHRY and CDR2 SYGVKD. This CDR3 spans 15 amino acids. V was pared by 6 bases and J by 0 bases, with 4 bases of the junction left unmatched. CDR3 region: CAIRGGGPSYNEQFF. For the CDR3, the DNA is TGTGCCATCAGGGGCGGGGGGCCCTCCTACAATGAGCAGTTCTTC.

This clonotype was seen only a few times. The DNA for the CDR3 is TGCAGTGCTAGAGACCCAAAGCGTAGCACCGGGGAGCTGTTTTTT. Translated: CSARDPKRSTGELFF. This chain uses TRBV20-1 with TRBJ2-2; no firm D call. The CDR3 runs 15 residues. Trimming removed 0 bases from V and 4 bases from J, with 12 bases in between. The V gene's germline CDR1 is DFQATT and CDR2 SNEGSKA (reference sequence).

In its sample, this clonotype was seen a few times. The rearrangement uses TRBV12-3 or TRBV12-4 and TRBJ2-7, with no clear D. Deletions cut 1 base from V and 1 base from J, with 8 bases between. This CDR3 is built from 14 residues. CDR3 loop: CASSLGLTSYEQYF. In DNA form, the CDR3 reads TGTGCCAGCAGTTTAGGACTCACTTCCTACGAGCAGTACTTC.

In its sample, this clonotype was seen a few times. This rearrangement joins TRBV20-1 to TRBJ2-5, with TRBD2 as a possible D gene (6 bases). Trimming shortened V by 5 bases and J by 5 bases, and 12 bases separated the two germline ends. This CDR3 region has 12 residues. The germline V gene has CDR1 DFQATT and CDR2 SNEGSKA (reference sequence). The CDR3 nucleotides are TGCAGTGCTGAATCCGGAGGGGAGACCCAGTACTTC. This encodes CSAESGGETQYF.

The rearrangement uses TRBV12-3 or TRBV12-4 and TRBJ1-2; D unresolved. Trimming cost V 4 bases and J 0 bases, with 12 bases left between them. This CDR3 has 15 amino acids. CDR3 sequence reads: CASSSSDGANYGYTF. The CDR3 bases are TGTGCCAGCAGTTCGTCAGATGGGGCTAACTATGGCTACACCTTC.